This TCR beta chain was observed in a study of Ad26.COV2.S vaccination and SARS-CoV-2 variants. Study-level results: There was reportedly substantial breadth in spike-specific CD8+ and CD4+ T cell responses after vaccination. Vaccinees displayed broader spike-specific TCR repertoires than placebo recipients. Placebo and vaccine recipients had non-spike TCR breadth that was similar.

Details on this clone: Antigen: not known.

Germline V gives CDR1 SEHNR, CDR2 FQNEAQ (reference sequence). Trimming took 5 bases from V and 4 from J, leaving 9 bases between them. This CDR3 contains 13 residues. Here immunoSEQ multiplex PCR was the method, and the copy in TCRdb shows in-frame clones only, minus some. In the table there are under 95,000 clones, 82% of which are singletons. The origin of this receptor is a human donor who had recovered from COVID-19. The sample in question was peripheral blood, obtained after recovery from COVID-19. The rearrangement uses TRBV7-9 and TRBJ1-3; D remains unclear. CDR3 residues: CASSQALGNTIYF. The DNA of the CDR3 is TGTGCCAGCAGCCAGGCCTTGGGAAACACCATATATTTT.